The clone carrying this T cell receptor (beta chain) was observed a few times. This sample stems from a study of identical twins. MiXCR, run by TCRdb on the 5' RACE reads, gives a single entry per CDR3 protein. The sample carries some 250,000 distinct CDR3 sequences, over 5.5% recorded once. V was clipped by 4 bases and J by 0 bases; unmatched bases: 9. In germline, CDR1 is SGHTA, CDR2 FQGTGA. The CDR3 is 18 amino acids. This same sample was also taken into another study, of T cells expressing NK-cell markers. That paper adds: Sorted CD3+CD56+NKG2C+, CD3+CD56+NKG2C- and CD3+CD56-NKG2C+ T-cell subsets were beta-chain profiled.

V usage is TRBV7-3 and J usage is TRBJ2-1, with TRBD2 matching over 10 bases. This TCR was recovered from a woman between 18 and 29 years old in good health. What was sequenced was CD8+ T cells sorted from blood. The CDR3 bases are TGTGCCAGCAGCTCTCATCCGGGACTAGCGTACTCCTACAATGAGCAGTTCTTC. Protein product: CASSSHPGLAYSYNEQFF.